This paragraph reports one TCR beta chain. This specimen belongs to a study of blood T cell repertoires in COVID-19. Here immunoSEQ multiplex PCR was the method, and the copy in TCRdb shows in-frame clones only, minus some. Of some 100,000 clones listed, around 79% are singletons. V was pared by 2 bases and J by 0 bases, with 8 bases between. This CDR3 has 15 amino acids. Looked up from germline, CDR1 is SGHVS and CDR2 is FQNEAQ. The material sequenced was peripheral blood. The chain uses TRBV7-8 and TRBJ1-5; D is unresolved. The receptor was derived from a man aged 45-65 years with acute or convalescent COVID-19. CDR3 bases: TGTGCCAGCAGCTTAATGGCAGATAGCAATCAGCCCCAGCATTTT. Translating it yields CASSLMADSNQPQHF.